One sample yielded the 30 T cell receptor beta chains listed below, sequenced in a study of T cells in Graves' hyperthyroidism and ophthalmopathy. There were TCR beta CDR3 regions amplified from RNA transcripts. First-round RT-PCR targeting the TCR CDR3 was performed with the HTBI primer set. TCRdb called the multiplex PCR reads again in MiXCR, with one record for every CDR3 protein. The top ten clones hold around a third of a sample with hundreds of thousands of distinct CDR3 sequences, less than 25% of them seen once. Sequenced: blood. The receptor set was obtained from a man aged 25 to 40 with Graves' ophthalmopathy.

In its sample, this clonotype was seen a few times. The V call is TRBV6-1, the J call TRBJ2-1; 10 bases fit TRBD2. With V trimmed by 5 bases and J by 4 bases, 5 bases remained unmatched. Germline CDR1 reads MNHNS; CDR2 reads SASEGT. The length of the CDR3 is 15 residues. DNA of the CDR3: TGTGCCAGCAGTCCGCCGGGACTAGCGTACAATGAGCAGTTCTTC. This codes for CASSPPGLAYNEQFF.

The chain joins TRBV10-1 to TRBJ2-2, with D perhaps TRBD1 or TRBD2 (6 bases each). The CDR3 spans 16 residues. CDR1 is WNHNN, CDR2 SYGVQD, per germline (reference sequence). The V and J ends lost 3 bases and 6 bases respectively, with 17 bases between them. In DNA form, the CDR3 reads TGCGCCAGCAGTGACAACGAGGGGGGCAGGTCCGGGGAGCTGTTTTTT. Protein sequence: CASSDNEGGRSGELFF.

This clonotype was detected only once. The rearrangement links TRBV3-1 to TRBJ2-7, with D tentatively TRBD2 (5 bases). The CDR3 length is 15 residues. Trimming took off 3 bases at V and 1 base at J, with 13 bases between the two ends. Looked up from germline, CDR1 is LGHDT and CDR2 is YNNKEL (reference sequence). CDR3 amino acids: CASSHGQRLSYEQYF. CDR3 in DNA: TGTGCCAGCAGCCATGGGCAGCGGTTATCCTACGAGCAGTACTTC.

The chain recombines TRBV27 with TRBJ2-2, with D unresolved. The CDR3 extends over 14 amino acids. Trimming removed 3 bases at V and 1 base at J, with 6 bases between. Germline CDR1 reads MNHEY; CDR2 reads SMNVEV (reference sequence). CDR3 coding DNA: TGTGCCAGCAGTTTCCTAGGGAACACCGGGGAGCTGTTTTTT. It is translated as CASSFLGNTGELFF.

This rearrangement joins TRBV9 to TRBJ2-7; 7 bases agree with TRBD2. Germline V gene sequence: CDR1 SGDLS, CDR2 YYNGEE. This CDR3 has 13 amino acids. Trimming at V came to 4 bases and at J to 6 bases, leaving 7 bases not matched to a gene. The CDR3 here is CASSRGDVLEQYF. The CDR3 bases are TGTGCCAGCAGCCGGGGGGACGTCCTCGAGCAGTACTTC.

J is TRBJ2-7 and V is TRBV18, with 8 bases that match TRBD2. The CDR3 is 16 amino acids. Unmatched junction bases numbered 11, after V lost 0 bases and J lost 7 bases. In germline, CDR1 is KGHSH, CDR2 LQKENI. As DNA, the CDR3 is TGTGCCAGCTCACCACCCTGGACTAGCCGAAAAGGGGAGCAGTACTTC. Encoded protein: CASSPPWTSRKGEQYF.

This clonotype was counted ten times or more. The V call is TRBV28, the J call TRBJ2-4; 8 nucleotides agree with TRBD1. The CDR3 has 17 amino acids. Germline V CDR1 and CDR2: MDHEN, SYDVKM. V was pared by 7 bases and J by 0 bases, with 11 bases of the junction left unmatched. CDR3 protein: CASKTSGTGLAKNIQYF. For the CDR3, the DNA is TGTGCCAGCAAAACTTCCGGGACAGGCCTAGCCAAAAACATTCAGTACTTC.

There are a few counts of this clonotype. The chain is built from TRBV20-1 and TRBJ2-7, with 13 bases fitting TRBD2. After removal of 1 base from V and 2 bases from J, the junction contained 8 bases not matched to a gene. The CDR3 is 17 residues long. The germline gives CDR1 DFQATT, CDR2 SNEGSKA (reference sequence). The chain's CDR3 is CSARVAGLAGVTYEQYF. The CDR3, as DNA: TGCAGTGCTAGAGTAGCCGGACTAGCGGGAGTGACCTACGAGCAGTACTTC.

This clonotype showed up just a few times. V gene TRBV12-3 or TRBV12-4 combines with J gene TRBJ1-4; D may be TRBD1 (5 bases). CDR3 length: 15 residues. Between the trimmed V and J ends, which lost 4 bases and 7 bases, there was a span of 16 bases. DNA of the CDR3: TGTGCCAGCAGTTCGGGGGGGAGCGTAGGTGAAAAACTGTTTTTT. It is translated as CASSSGGSVGEKLFF.

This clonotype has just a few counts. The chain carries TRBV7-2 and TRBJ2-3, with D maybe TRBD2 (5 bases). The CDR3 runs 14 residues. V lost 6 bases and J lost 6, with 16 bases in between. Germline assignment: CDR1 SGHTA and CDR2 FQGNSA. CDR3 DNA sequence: TGTGCCAGCAGGAAACCGGGGTCTCAGGATACGCAGTATTTT. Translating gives CASRKPGSQDTQYF.

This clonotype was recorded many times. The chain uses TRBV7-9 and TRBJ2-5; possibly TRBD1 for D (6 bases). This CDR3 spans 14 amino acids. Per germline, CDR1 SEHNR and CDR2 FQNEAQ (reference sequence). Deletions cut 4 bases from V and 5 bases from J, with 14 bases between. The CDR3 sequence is CASSWNRARETQYF. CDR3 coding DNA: TGTGCCAGCAGCTGGAACAGGGCTCGGGAGACCCAGTACTTC.

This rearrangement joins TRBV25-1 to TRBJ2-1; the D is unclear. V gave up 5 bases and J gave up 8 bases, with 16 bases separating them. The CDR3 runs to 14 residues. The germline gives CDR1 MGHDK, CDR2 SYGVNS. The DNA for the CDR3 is TGTGCCAGCAGTCCCCGGACGGGTAGCTATGAGCAGTTCTTC. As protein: CASSPRTGSYEQFF. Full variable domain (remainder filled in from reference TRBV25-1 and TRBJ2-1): EADIYQTPRYLVIGTGKKITLECSQTMGHDKMYWYQQDPGMELHLIHYSYGVNSTEKGDLSSESTVSRIRTEHFPLTLESARPSHTSQYLCASSPRTGSYEQFFGPGTRLTVL.

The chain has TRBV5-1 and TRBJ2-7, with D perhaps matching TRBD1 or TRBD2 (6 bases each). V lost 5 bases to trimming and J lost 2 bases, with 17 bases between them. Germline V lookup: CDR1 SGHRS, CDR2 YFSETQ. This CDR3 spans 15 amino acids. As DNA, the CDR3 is TGCGCCAGCAGGGGAGGCCAGGGGCTGCCCTACGAGCAGTACTTC. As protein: CASRGGQGLPYEQYF. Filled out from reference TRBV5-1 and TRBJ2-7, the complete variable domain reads KAGVTQTPRYLIKTRGQQVTLSCSPISGHRSVSWYQQTPGQGLQFLFEYFSETQRNKGNFPGRFSGRQFSNSRSEMNVSTLELGDSALYLCASRGGQGLPYEQYFGPGTRLTVT.

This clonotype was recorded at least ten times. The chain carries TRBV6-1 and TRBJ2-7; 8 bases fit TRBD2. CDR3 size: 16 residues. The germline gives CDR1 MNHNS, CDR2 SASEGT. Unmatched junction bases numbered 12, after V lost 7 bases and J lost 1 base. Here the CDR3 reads CASTRMLSGESYEQYF. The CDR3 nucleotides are TGTGCCAGCACCCGAATGCTTAGCGGGGAATCCTACGAGCAGTACTTC.

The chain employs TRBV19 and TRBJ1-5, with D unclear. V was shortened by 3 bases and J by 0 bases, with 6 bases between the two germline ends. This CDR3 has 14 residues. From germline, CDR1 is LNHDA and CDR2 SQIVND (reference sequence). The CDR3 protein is CASSIKRSNQPQHF. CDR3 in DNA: TGTGCCAGTAGTATTAAACGTAGCAATCAGCCCCAGCATTTT.

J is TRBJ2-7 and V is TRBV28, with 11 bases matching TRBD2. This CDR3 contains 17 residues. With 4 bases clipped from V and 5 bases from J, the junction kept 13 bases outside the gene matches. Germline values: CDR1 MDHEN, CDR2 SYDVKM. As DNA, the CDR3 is TGTGCCAGCAGTTCTGCGAAAACTAGCGGGAGTGGAAACGAGCAGTACTTC. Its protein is CASSSAKTSGSGNEQYF.

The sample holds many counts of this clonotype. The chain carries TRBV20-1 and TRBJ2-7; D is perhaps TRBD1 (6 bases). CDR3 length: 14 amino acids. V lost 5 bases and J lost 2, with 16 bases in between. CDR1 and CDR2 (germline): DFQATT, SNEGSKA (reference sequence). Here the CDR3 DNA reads TGCAGTGCTGAAGCTCGGGACACCGCCTACGAGCAGTACTTC. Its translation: CSAEARDTAYEQYF.

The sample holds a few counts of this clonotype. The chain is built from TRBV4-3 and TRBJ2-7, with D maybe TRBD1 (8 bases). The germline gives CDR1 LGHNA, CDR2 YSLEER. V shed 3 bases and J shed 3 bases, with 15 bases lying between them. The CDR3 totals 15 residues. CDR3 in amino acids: CASSHQQGEGYEQYF. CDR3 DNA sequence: TGCGCCAGCAGCCACCAACAGGGGGAGGGCTACGAGCAGTACTTC.

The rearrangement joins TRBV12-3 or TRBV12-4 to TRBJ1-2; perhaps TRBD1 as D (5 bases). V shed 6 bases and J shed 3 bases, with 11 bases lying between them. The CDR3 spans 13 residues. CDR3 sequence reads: CASSEGVYYGYTF. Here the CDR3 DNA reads TGTGCCAGCAGCGAAGGGGTATACTATGGCTACACCTTC.

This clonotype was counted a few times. The CDR3 here is CSANGRAEQFF. The CDR3, as DNA: TGCAGTGCTAATGGTCGCGCTGAGCAGTTCTTC. The rearrangement uses TRBV20-1 and TRBJ2-1; D not certain. V lost 4 bases and J 9 bases, leaving 10 bases between the germline ends. The germline CDR1 and CDR2 sequences are DFQATT and SNEGSKA (reference sequence). The CDR3 contains 11 residues.

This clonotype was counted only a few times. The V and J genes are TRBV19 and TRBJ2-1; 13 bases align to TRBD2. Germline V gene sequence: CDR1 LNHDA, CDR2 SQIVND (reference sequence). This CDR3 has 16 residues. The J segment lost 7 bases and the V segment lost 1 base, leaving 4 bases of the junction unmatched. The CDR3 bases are TGTGCCAGTAGTATAGGCGGGACTAGCGGGAAAAATGAGCAGTTCTTC. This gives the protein CASSIGGTSGKNEQFF.

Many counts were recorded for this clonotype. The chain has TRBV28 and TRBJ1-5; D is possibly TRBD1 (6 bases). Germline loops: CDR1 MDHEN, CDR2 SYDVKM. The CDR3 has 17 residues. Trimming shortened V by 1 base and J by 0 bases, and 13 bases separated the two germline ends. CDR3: CASSLYPQGPSNQPQHF. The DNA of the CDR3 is TGTGCCAGCAGTTTATACCCGCAGGGGCCTAGCAATCAGCCCCAGCATTTT.

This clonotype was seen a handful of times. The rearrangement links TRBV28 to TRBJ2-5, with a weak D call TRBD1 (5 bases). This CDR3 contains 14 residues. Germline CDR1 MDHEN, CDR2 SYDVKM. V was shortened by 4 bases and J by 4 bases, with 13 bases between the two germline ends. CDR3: CASSSPGWGETQYF. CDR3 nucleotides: TGTGCCAGCAGTTCCCCAGGGTGGGGAGAGACCCAGTACTTC. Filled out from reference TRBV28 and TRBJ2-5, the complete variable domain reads DVKVTQSSRYLVKRTGEKVFLECVQDMDHENMFWYRQDPGLGLRLIYFSYDVKMKEKGDIPEGYSVSREKKERFSLILESASTNQTSMYLCASSSPGWGETQYFGPGTRLLVL.

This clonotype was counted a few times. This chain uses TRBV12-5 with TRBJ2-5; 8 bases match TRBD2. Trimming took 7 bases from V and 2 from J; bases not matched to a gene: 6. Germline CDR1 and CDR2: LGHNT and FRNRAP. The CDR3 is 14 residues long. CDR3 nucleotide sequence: TGTGCTAGTGCCCCGAGCGGGGGACAAGAGACCCAGTACTTC. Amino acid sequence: CASAPSGGQETQYF.

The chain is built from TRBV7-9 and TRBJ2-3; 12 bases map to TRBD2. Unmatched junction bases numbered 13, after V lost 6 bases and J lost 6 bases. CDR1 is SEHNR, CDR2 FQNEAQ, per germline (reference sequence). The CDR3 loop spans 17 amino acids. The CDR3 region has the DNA TGTGCCAGCAGACTGGATCCGGGACTAGCGGGTGCGGATACGCAGTATTTT. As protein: CASRLDPGLAGADTQYF.

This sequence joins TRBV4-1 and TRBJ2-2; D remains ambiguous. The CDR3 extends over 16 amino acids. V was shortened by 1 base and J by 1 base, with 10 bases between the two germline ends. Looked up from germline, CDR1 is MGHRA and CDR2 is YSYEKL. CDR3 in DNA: TGCGCCAGCAGCCAAGCGTGGGCCTGGAACACCGGGGAGCTGTTTTTT. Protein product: CASSQAWAWNTGELFF.

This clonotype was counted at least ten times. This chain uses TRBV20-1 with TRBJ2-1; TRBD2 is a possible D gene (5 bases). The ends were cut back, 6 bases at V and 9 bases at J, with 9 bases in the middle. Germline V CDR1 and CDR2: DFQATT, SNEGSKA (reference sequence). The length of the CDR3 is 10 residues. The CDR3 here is CSAEGREQFF. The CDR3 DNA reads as TGCAGTGCCGAGGGTCGTGAGCAGTTCTTC.

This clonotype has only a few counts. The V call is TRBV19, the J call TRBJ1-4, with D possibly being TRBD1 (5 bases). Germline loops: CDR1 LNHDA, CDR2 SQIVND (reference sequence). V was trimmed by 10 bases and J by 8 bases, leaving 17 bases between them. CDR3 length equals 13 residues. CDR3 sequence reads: CATRDLTEEKLFF. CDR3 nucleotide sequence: TGTGCCACCCGGGACTTAACGGAAGAAAAACTGTTTTTT. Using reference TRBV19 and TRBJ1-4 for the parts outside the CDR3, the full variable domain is DGGITQSPKYLFRKEGQNVTLSCEQNLNHDAMYWYRQDPGQGLRLIYYSQIVNDFQKGDIAEGYSVSREKKESFPLTVTSAQKNPTAFYLCATRDLTEEKLFFGSGTQLSVL.

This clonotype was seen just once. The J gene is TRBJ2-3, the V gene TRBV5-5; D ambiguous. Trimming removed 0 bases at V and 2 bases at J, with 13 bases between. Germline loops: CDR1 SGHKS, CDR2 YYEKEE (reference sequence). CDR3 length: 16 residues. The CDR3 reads CASSLETYQDTDTQYF. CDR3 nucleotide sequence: TGTGCCAGCAGCTTGGAGACATATCAGGACACAGATACGCAGTATTTT.

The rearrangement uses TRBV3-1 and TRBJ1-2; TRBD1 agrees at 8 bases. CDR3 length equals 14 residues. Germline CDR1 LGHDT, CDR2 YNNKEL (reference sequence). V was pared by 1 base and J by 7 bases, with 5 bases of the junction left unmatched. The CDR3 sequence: CASSQADRARGYTF. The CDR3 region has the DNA TGTGCCAGCAGCCAAGCGGACAGGGCGCGTGGCTACACCTTC. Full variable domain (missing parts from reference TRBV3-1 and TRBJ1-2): DTAVSQTPKYLVTQMGNDKSIKCEQNLGHDTMYWYKQDSKKFLKIMFSYNNKELIINETVPNRFSPKSPDKAHLNLHINSLELGDSAVYFCASSQADRARGYTFGSGTRLTVV.